The 9 T cell receptor beta chains given below trace back to one sample, sequenced in a study of blood T cell repertoires in COVID-19. Produced via immunoSEQ multiplex PCR; TCRdb's table is partial and in-frame only. The table has more than 95,000 clones, 80% to 90% seen once. The specimen was peripheral blood. Receptors were obtained from a man aged 45 to 65 with acute or convalescent COVID-19.

The genes are TRBV19 and TRBJ1-1; 8 bases match TRBD1. The CDR3 has 16 residues. Trimming at V came to 2 bases and at J to 0 bases, leaving 5 bases not matched to a gene. Germline V gene data show CDR1 as LNHDA and CDR2 as SQIVND (reference sequence). CDR3 sequence reads: CASSIRTGNMNTEAFF. CDR3 bases: TGTGCCAGTAGTATAAGGACAGGGAACATGAACACTGAAGCTTTCTTT.

V gene TRBV2 combines with J gene TRBJ1-1; D is unresolved. Germline values: CDR1 SNHLY, CDR2 FYNNEI. The length of the CDR3 is 11 residues. V dropped 5 bases and J dropped 6 bases, with 7 bases sitting between them. This CDR3 is CASSLLAEAFF. In DNA form, the CDR3 reads TGTGCCAGCAGTCTACTCGCTGAAGCTTTCTTT.

The genes are TRBV6-6 and TRBJ1-1; 11 bases map to TRBD1. V shed 7 bases, J shed 1 base, and the junction held 5 bases outside the gene matches. CDR1 is MNHNY, CDR2 SVGAGI, per germline (reference sequence). There are 15 residues in the CDR3. This CDR3 is CASTKGQGGNTEAFF. DNA of the CDR3: TGTGCCAGCACAAAGGGACAGGGGGGGAACACTGAAGCTTTCTTT.

The gene calls are TRBV15 and TRBJ2-1; 7 nucleotides line up with TRBD2. Germline V gene data show CDR1 as LNHNV and CDR2 as YYDKDF (reference sequence). There are 16 residues in the CDR3. The junction had 9 bases not matched to a gene; V was cut back by 4 bases and J by 3 bases. This CDR3 reads CATSNTAGVRYNEQFF. The CDR3 nucleotides read TGTGCCACCAGCAACACTGCGGGAGTTCGCTACAATGAGCAGTTCTTC.

The chain combines TRBV27 with TRBJ2-1; 8 bases map to TRBD2. The CDR3 length is 16 residues. Germline V CDR1 and CDR2: MNHEY, SMNVEV (reference sequence). The chain's CDR3 is CASSVDSSGPRGEQFF. CDR3 DNA sequence: TGTGCTTCCTCCGTCGACTCTAGCGGGCCAAGGGGTGAGCAGTTCTTC.

Only one count was recorded for this clone. V gene TRBV11-2 combines with J gene TRBJ2-5, with 8 bases lining up with TRBD1. Per the germline V gene, CDR1 is SGHAT and CDR2 is FQNNGV. J was trimmed by 1 base and V by 2 bases; bases with no gene match: 3. The CDR3 has 15 residues. In DNA, the CDR3 is TGTGCCAGCAGCTTATCTACAGGGGGCCAAGAGACCCAGTACTTC. Protein sequence: CASSLSTGGQETQYF.

The CDR3 reads CSVKTSGGNEQFF. The CDR3 bases are TGCAGCGTTAAGACTAGCGGAGGGAATGAGCAGTTCTTC. The chain employs TRBV29-1 and TRBJ2-1, with 9 bases aligning to TRBD2. The CDR3 is 13 amino acids. The ends lost 5 bases at V and 7 bases at J; junction bases unmatched: 6. Germline CDR1 SQVTM, CDR2 ANQGSEA.

CDR3 DNA sequence: TGTGCCAGCAGATCTAGCGGGGGGACCTACAATGAGCAGTTCTTC. Amino acids: CASRSSGGTYNEQFF. This chain connects TRBV6-5 to TRBJ2-1; 11 bases map to TRBD2. Germline V gene data show CDR1 as MNHEY and CDR2 as SVGAGI. The ends lost 6 bases at V and 2 bases at J; junction bases unmatched: 3. There are 15 residues in the CDR3.

The chain has TRBV5-1 and TRBJ2-2, with D tentatively TRBD1 (5 bases). CDR1 is SGHRS, CDR2 YFSETQ, per germline. Trimming cost V 6 bases and J 6 bases, with 12 bases left between them. The CDR3 is 13 residues long. The DNA for the CDR3 is TGCGCCAGCACCCCCCAGGGTCCCGGGGAGCTGTTTTTT. It translates to CASTPQGPGELFF.